The subject of this entry is one TCR beta chain. What it binds is not known. The sample originates from a study of cytomegalovirus exposure and HLA in healthy donors. Study-level results: A later analysis found that most CMV-associated TCR beta chains appeared HLA-restricted. Among TCR beta chains, those listed as cytomegalovirus-associated numbered some 170.

Germline V lookup: CDR1 GTSNPN, CDR2 SVGIG (reference sequence). This CDR3 spans 14 amino acids. The V end lost 0 bases, the J end lost 4 bases, and 10 bases lay between the germline ends. 13 Jbeta primers and 60 Vbeta primers were used for the PCR. TCRdb's table, derived via immunoSEQ multiplex PCR, lists solely in-frame clones and lacks some. The sample records 270,000 or so clones, 80% to 95% being singletons. This chain joins TRBV30 and TRBJ1-3; D remains ambiguous. Specimen: PBMCs. The receptor was derived from a girl aged 2 to 10 in good health and CMV-seronegative. CDR3 sequence (DNA): TGTGCCTGGAGTGTAGGAGGTGCCGGAAACACCATATATTTT. It is translated as CAWSVGGAGNTIYF.